This T cell receptor (beta chain) was retrieved from a study of Graves' ophthalmopathy and Graves' hyperthyroidism. Study-wide points: Blood samples also showed most expanded thyroid clonotypes exceeding 0.001 frequency. Sensitivity of 60% to 71% and specificity of 72% to 80% were achieved by the model that predicted ophthalmopathy progression.

CDR3 length: 15 amino acids. V gave up 4 bases and J gave up 10 bases; unmatched junction bases: 10. Per germline, CDR1 SGHRS and CDR2 YFSETQ. Amplifying from RNA transcripts, the study obtained TCR beta CDR3 regions. A first-round RT-PCR used HTBI primers, followed by a second-round multiplex PCR. TCRdb re-called the multiplex PCR reads with MiXCR, one entry per CDR3 protein. In the table there are around 1,200,000 distinct CDR3 sequences, around a third of which are singletons. Only newly diagnosed hyperthyroidism patients aged 18 to 65, with under 2 months' duration, were enrolled. Lactation, pregnancy, uncontrolled infections and other autoimmune diseases were all grounds for excluding patients. A remark on this clonotype: What it recognizes is unknown.

The chain employs TRBV5-1 and TRBJ1-4, with 10 positions matching TRBD1. The sample comprised peripheral blood or thyroid tissue (not recorded which). This receptor was identified in an adult man with Graves' hyperthyroidism. The CDR3 loop reads CASSRSGTGDGKLFF. The CDR3, as DNA: TGCGCCAGCAGCCGATCCGGGACAGGGGACGGAAAACTGTTTTTT.